This T cell receptor beta chain was sequenced in a study of blood T cell repertoires in COVID-19. This CDR3 is 18 amino acids long. CDR1 and CDR2 from the germline V gene are GTSNPN and SVGIG (reference sequence). Germline trimming cut 2 bases from V and 2 bases from J; bases unmatched to any gene: 11. Sequencing was performed with immunoSEQ multiplex PCR; in TCRdb, only in-frame clones are kept and a portion is missing. The sample consists of hundreds of thousands of clones, about 91% of them appearing once. The receptor's source is a woman in her thirties or forties who had recovered from COVID-19. Sequencing used PBMCs or T cells enriched from blood (not recorded which). The chain is built from TRBV30 and TRBJ2-5, with 13 bases fitting TRBD2. CDR3 residues: CAWSHEEGLAGAQETQYF. In DNA form, the CDR3 reads TGTGCCTGGAGTCACGAGGAAGGACTAGCGGGGGCACAAGAGACCCAGTACTTC.